A single sample is the source of the 5 T cell receptor beta chains below, sequenced in a study of blood T cell repertoires in COVID-19. Generated by immunoSEQ multiplex PCR, the TCRdb table keeps only in-frame clones and is missing some. This sample carries some 88,000 clones, about 85% of them seen once, and the ten largest clones take 3.5% to 4%. Sequenced sample: peripheral blood. The receptors were sampled from a man aged 55 to 69 with acute or convalescent COVID-19.

The CDR3 sequence: CASRPASGSTGELFF. The CDR3 DNA reads as TGTGCCAGCAGGCCAGCTAGCGGGAGTACCGGGGAGCTGTTTTTT. The chain joins TRBV25-1 to TRBJ2-2; 10 bases match TRBD2. This CDR3 has 15 residues. Trimming removed 6 bases from V and 5 bases from J; junction bases left unmatched: 6. Germline V gives CDR1 MGHDK, CDR2 SYGVNS. Drawing the rest from reference TRBV25-1 and TRBJ2-2, the complete variable domain is EADIYQTPRYLVIGTGKKITLECSQTMGHDKMYWYQQDPGMELHLIHYSYGVNSTEKGDLSSESTVSRIRTEHFPLTLESARPSHTSQYLCASRPASGSTGELFFGEGSRLTVL.

The V call is TRBV27, the J call TRBJ2-7, with 9 bases that match TRBD1. CDR1 is MNHEY and CDR2 is SMNVEV in the germline V gene (reference sequence). The ends lost 5 bases at V and 3 bases at J; junction bases unmatched: 11. The CDR3 runs to 16 residues. Here the CDR3 reads CASSIHWDRANYEQYF. The CDR3 nucleotides are TGTGCCAGCAGTATACACTGGGACAGGGCGAACTACGAGCAGTACTTC.

The chain is built from TRBV15 and TRBJ2-5; 8 bases fit TRBD2. CDR1 is LNHNV and CDR2 is YYDKDF in the germline V gene (reference sequence). Trimming at V came to 8 bases and at J to 5 bases, leaving 10 bases not matched to a gene. This CDR3 region has 14 residues. The CDR3 spells CATRRAGGGETQYF. CDR3 coding DNA: TGTGCCACCCGGAGGGCCGGCGGGGGGGAGACCCAGTACTTC.

The table lists this clone with a few counts. This rearrangement joins TRBV9 to TRBJ1-3; 7 positions agree with TRBD1. Germline CDR1 is SGDLS and CDR2 is YYNGEE. Germline trimming cut 2 bases from V and 6 bases from J; bases unmatched to any gene: 2. The length of the CDR3 is 13 residues. CDR3 DNA sequence: TGTGCCAGCAGCGTCGACAGGGAAAACACCATATATTTT. This sequence encodes CASSVDRENTIYF.

CDR3 coding DNA: TGCGCCAGCAGCCAAGATGTCCGGGGGGCCAGGGAAAAACTGTTTTTT. Protein sequence: CASSQDVRGAREKLFF. The gene calls are TRBV4-3 and TRBJ1-4; possible D gene TRBD1, 6 bases. Germline lookup yields CDR1 LGHNA and CDR2 YSLEER. Trimming shortened V by 0 bases and J by 8 bases, and 16 bases separated the two germline ends. The CDR3 is 16 residues long.